A selection of T cell receptor beta chains follows, all from one sample in a study of T-cell memory formation after mild COVID-19. TCRdb reprocessed the 5' RACE reads via MiXCR and lists one record per CDR3 protein. The sample yields a few hundred thousand distinct CDR3 sequences, less than 25% seen once. The sequenced sample was PBMCs or a T cell subset sorted from them (not recorded which). The receptors stem from an adult woman who had mild COVID-19 (a few samples of this study predate the infection). Cell type and time point are not known. Both conserved end residues are part of each CDR3. D genes are given only for firm matches. Expanded clones get a size class; other rows say once, few or many, or leave the size out.

v_gene: TRBV20-1; d_gene: -; abundance: many; j_gene: TRBJ2-1; CDR3aa: CSARPGLRVINEQFF; CDR3nt: TGCAGTGCTAGACCGGGTCTCCGAGTTATCAATGAGCAGTTCTTC
v_gene: TRBV24-1; d_gene: TRBD2; abundance: -; j_gene: TRBJ2-7; CDR3aa: CATSDPTSGSCEQYF; CDR3nt: TGTGCCACCAGTGATCCGACTAGCGGGAGTTGTGAGCAGTACTTC
v_gene: TRBV29-1; d_gene: -; abundance: -; j_gene: TRBJ2-1; CDR3aa: CSVEDGGGAEQFF; CDR3nt: TGCAGCGTTGAAGATGGAGGGGGGGCTGAGCAGTTCTTC
v_gene: TRBV5-4; d_gene: -; abundance: -; j_gene: TRBJ2-5; CDR3aa: CASSLGVGDVYF; CDR3nt: TGTGCCAGCAGCTTGGGGGTGGGGGACGTTTACTTC
v_gene: TRBV23-1; d_gene: -; abundance: few; j_gene: TRBJ1-2; CDR3aa: CASSHHPRRGFNYGYTF; CDR3nt: TGCGCCAGCAGTCATCACCCCCGCAGAGGTTTTAACTATGGCTACACCTTC
v_gene: TRBV19; d_gene: -; abundance: few; j_gene: TRBJ1-1; CDR3aa: CASSLQGISTEAFF; CDR3nt: TGTGCCAGTAGCTTACAGGGTATCAGCACTGAAGCTTTCTTT
v_gene: TRBV9; d_gene: -; abundance: few; j_gene: TRBJ1-1; CDR3aa: CASSVARGSTEAFF; CDR3nt: TGTGCCAGCAGCGTTGCCCGAGGGAGCACTGAAGCTTTCTTT
v_gene: TRBV20-1; d_gene: TRBD2; abundance: few; j_gene: TRBJ2-7; CDR3aa: CSARDGTSDYEQYF; CDR3nt: TGCAGTGCTAGAGATGGGACTAGTGACTACGAGCAGTACTTC
v_gene: TRBV4-1; d_gene: -; abundance: few; j_gene: TRBJ1-5; CDR3aa: CASSQVSVNQPQHF; CDR3nt: TGCGCCAGCAGCCAAGTTAGTGTAAATCAGCCCCAGCATTTT
v_gene: TRBV19; d_gene: -; abundance: -; j_gene: TRBJ2-7; CDR3aa: CASSISGRVDEQYF; CDR3nt: TGTGCCAGTAGTATCTCGGGCAGGGTGGACGAGCAGTACTTC
v_gene: TRBV27; d_gene: TRBD1; abundance: -; j_gene: TRBJ2-1; CDR3aa: CASKIRTGVLLEQFF; CDR3nt: TGTGCCAGCAAAATCCGGACAGGGGTTTTGCTTGAGCAGTTCTTC
v_gene: TRBV7-9; d_gene: TRBD2; abundance: -; j_gene: TRBJ2-1; CDR3aa: CASSSSGRGGLNEQFF; CDR3nt: TGTGCCAGCAGCTCCTCTGGGCGGGGGGGCCTTAATGAGCAGTTCTTC
v_gene: TRBV11-2; d_gene: TRBD2; abundance: once; j_gene: TRBJ2-1; CDR3aa: CASSLDPRLAGKGNEQFF; CDR3nt: TGTGCCAGCAGCTTAGATCCGCGGCTAGCGGGAAAAGGCAATGAGCAGTTCTTC
v_gene: TRBV30; d_gene: TRBD1; abundance: -; j_gene: TRBJ1-2; CDR3aa: CAWSLRGGGGFYGYTF; CDR3nt: TGTGCCTGGAGCCTTAGGGGAGGGGGCGGTTTCTATGGCTACACCTTC
v_gene: TRBV24-1; d_gene: TRBD2; abundance: -; j_gene: TRBJ2-1; CDR3aa: CATSSGSQYNEQFF; CDR3nt: TGTGCCACCTCCAGCGGGAGCCAGTACAATGAGCAGTTCTTC
v_gene: TRBV2; d_gene: -; abundance: few; j_gene: TRBJ1-1; CDR3aa: CASGRGWTEAFF; CDR3nt: TGTGCCAGCGGAAGGGGATGGACTGAAGCTTTCTTT
v_gene: TRBV25-1; d_gene: -; abundance: -; j_gene: TRBJ2-2; CDR3aa: CASSGQETNTGELFF; CDR3nt: TGTGCCAGCAGTGGGCAGGAGACGAACACCGGGGAGCTGTTTTTT
v_gene: TRBV7-3; d_gene: -; abundance: -; j_gene: TRBJ2-7; CDR3aa: CASSPDLGSVYEQYF; CDR3nt: TGTGCCAGCAGCCCTGATCTGGGGTCGGTTTACGAGCAGTACTTC
v_gene: TRBV7-2; d_gene: -; abundance: few; j_gene: TRBJ2-7; CDR3aa: CASSFGLGSSYEQYF; CDR3nt: TGTGCCAGCAGCTTCGGACTGGGAAGCTCCTACGAGCAGTACTTC
v_gene: TRBV7-9; d_gene: -; abundance: many; j_gene: TRBJ2-7; CDR3aa: CASSFDGTYEQYF; CDR3nt: TGTGCCAGCAGCTTCGACGGAACCTACGAGCAGTACTTC
v_gene: TRBV5-1; d_gene: TRBD2; abundance: few; j_gene: TRBJ2-2; CDR3aa: CASSLGLAGVNTGELFF; CDR3nt: TGCGCCAGCAGCTTGGGACTAGCGGGAGTCAACACCGGGGAGCTGTTTTTT
v_gene: TRBV13; d_gene: TRBD1; abundance: -; j_gene: TRBJ1-4; CDR3aa: CASSPRQGAVGNEKLFF; CDR3nt: TGTGCCAGCAGCCCTCGGCAGGGGGCGGTTGGTAATGAAAAACTGTTTTTT
v_gene: TRBV5-1; d_gene: TRBD1; abundance: few; j_gene: TRBJ2-7; CDR3aa: CASSFDRVPSYEQYF; CDR3nt: TGCGCCAGCAGCTTCGACAGGGTTCCGTCCTACGAGCAGTACTTC
v_gene: TRBV7-2; d_gene: TRBD1; abundance: few; j_gene: TRBJ2-2; CDR3aa: CASSLGDRIAGELFF; CDR3nt: TGTGCCAGCAGCTTAGGGGACAGGATTGCCGGGGAGCTGTTTTTT
v_gene: TRBV21-1; d_gene: -; abundance: -; j_gene: TRBJ2-2; CDR3aa: CASRGGTSHTGELFF; CDR3nt: TGTGCCAGCAGGGGGGGGACATCGCACACCGGGGAGCTGTTTTTT
v_gene: TRBV20-1; d_gene: TRBD2; abundance: few; j_gene: TRBJ2-7; CDR3aa: CSALVASGTYEQYF; CDR3nt: TGCAGTGCCCTGGTGGCTAGCGGGACCTACGAGCAGTACTTC
v_gene: TRBV12-3/TRBV12-4; d_gene: TRBD1; abundance: -; j_gene: TRBJ2-3; CDR3aa: CASSPSTGHTQYF; CDR3nt: TGTGCCAGCAGCCCTTCGACAGGGCATACGCAGTATTTT
v_gene: TRBV5-5; d_gene: TRBD2; abundance: many; j_gene: TRBJ2-3; CDR3aa: CASSFLAGEWGGTDTQYF; CDR3nt: TGTGCCAGCAGCTTCCTAGCGGGGGAGTGGGGTGGCACAGATACGCAGTATTTT
v_gene: TRBV9; d_gene: -; abundance: few; j_gene: TRBJ2-7; CDR3aa: CASSPPPGQGFYEQYF; CDR3nt: TGTGCCAGCAGCCCTCCCCCGGGACAAGGGTTCTACGAGCAGTACTTC
v_gene: TRBV18; d_gene: -; abundance: few; j_gene: TRBJ1-1; CDR3aa: CASSPSWGNTEAFF; CDR3nt: TGTGCCAGCTCACCATCTTGGGGGAACACTGAAGCTTTCTTT
v_gene: TRBV7-3; d_gene: -; abundance: few; j_gene: TRBJ2-3; CDR3aa: CASSPTPGLHTDTQYF; CDR3nt: TGTGCCAGCAGCCCGACGCCGGGACTGCACACAGATACGCAGTATTTT
v_gene: TRBV12-3/TRBV12-4; d_gene: -; abundance: once; j_gene: TRBJ1-6; CDR3aa: CASSLGVGTPFDSPLHF; CDR3nt: TGTGCCAGCAGTTTAGGGGTGGGGACACCCTTCGATTCACCCCTCCACTTT
v_gene: TRBV20-1; d_gene: -; abundance: -; j_gene: TRBJ1-3; CDR3aa: CSARASGNTIYF; CDR3nt: TGCAGTGCTAGGGCCTCTGGAAACACCATATATTTT
v_gene: TRBV12-3/TRBV12-4; d_gene: -; abundance: many; j_gene: TRBJ2-7; CDR3aa: CASSLAGLEGNEQYF; CDR3nt: TGTGCCAGCAGTTTAGCGGGACTGGAAGGGAACGAGCAGTACTTC
v_gene: TRBV12-3/TRBV12-4; d_gene: -; abundance: few; j_gene: TRBJ2-5; CDR3aa: CASSFDSPRAQYF; CDR3nt: TGTGCCAGCAGTTTCGACAGCCCGAGAGCCCAGTACTTC
v_gene: TRBV20-1; d_gene: TRBD2; abundance: few; j_gene: TRBJ2-3; CDR3aa: CSARDPSTGGTRLSTDTQYF; CDR3nt: TGCAGTGCTAGAGACCCTTCCACGGGGGGGACGAGACTTAGCACAGATACGCAGTATTTT
v_gene: TRBV5-5; d_gene: -; abundance: -; j_gene: TRBJ2-5; CDR3aa: CASSGDKYQETQYF; CDR3nt: TGTGCCAGCAGCGGCGACAAGTACCAAGAGACCCAGTACTTC
v_gene: TRBV6-5; d_gene: -; abundance: -; j_gene: TRBJ2-3; CDR3aa: CASSYPSGTQYF; CDR3nt: TGTGCCAGCAGTTACCCCTCGGGAACGCAGTATTTT
v_gene: TRBV20-1; d_gene: TRBD2; abundance: -; j_gene: TRBJ2-7; CDR3aa: CSARLSGTPYEQYF; CDR3nt: TGCAGTGCTAGGTTAAGCGGGACCCCCTACGAGCAGTACTTC
v_gene: TRBV12-3/TRBV12-4; d_gene: TRBD1; abundance: few; j_gene: TRBJ2-2; CDR3aa: CASSWDRAGTGELFF; CDR3nt: TGTGCCAGCAGTTGGGACAGGGCGGGGACCGGGGAGCTGTTTTTT